Listed below are T cell receptor beta chains from one sample, sequenced in a study of T cells in Graves' hyperthyroidism and ophthalmopathy. TCRdb processed the multiplex PCR reads anew with MiXCR; each CDR3 protein has one entry. The sample gives some 300,000 distinct CDR3 sequences, 10% to 15% of which show up once; around 7.9% is in the top ten. The sample consisted of blood. These receptors all stem from a woman under 40 with Graves' hyperthyroidism that later progressed to Graves' ophthalmopathy. Both conserved end residues are part of each CDR3. D genes are given only for firm matches. Clone size is stated in some rows and not others, as once, few, many or a class when expanded.

V	size	J	D	DNA	CDR3
TRBV14	many	TRBJ1-1	-	TGTGCCAGCAGCCAAGTCCGGGGAAACACTGAAGCTTTCTTT	CASSQVRGNTEAFF
TRBV6-5	many	TRBJ1-2	-	TGTGCCAGCAGTCCACTCACCCGGGTTAGGTCCTACTATGGCTACACCTTC	CASSPLTRVRSYYGYTF
TRBV6-2/TRBV6-3	many	TRBJ2-1	TRBD1	TGTGCCAGCCTAAAAGGACAGGGGGCGGTCTATGAGCAGTTCTTC	CASLKGQGAVYEQFF
TRBV11-1	many	TRBJ2-3	-	TGTGCCAGCAGCCTCGGGAGAACAGATACGCAGTATTTT	CASSLGRTDTQYF
TRBV28	few	TRBJ1-3	TRBD1	TGTGCCAGCAGTTTACGCCCGGGACAGAGGTCTGGAAACACCATATATTTT	CASSLRPGQRSGNTIYF
TRBV7-9	-	TRBJ2-6	-	TGTGCCGACGCCATCGTCTCTGGGGCCAACGTCCTGACTTTC	CADAIVSGANVLTF
TRBV20-1	many	TRBJ1-5	-	TGCAGTGCTAGAGACGACCAAAGGGGCAATCAGCCCCAGCATTTT	CSARDDQRGNQPQHF
TRBV4-3	few	TRBJ2-7	-	TGCGCCAGCAGCCAAGTTATCGGTTTAGCCTACGAGCAGTACTTC	CASSQVIGLAYEQYF
TRBV5-8	many	TRBJ2-3	-	TGTGCCAGCAGCTTGGGGGGATCCATCTCCCCCACAGATACGCAGTATTTT	CASSLGGSISPTDTQYF
TRBV29-1	few	TRBJ2-2	-	TGCAGCGTTGGTGAAGGGGAGCTGTTTTTT	CSVGEGELFF
TRBV6-1	many	TRBJ2-7	-	TGTGCCAGCATCGAAGGGGCATGGGAGGCCTCCTACGAGCAGTACTTC	CASIEGAWEASYEQYF
TRBV7-9	many	TRBJ2-7	-	TGTGCCAGCAGCCTCCAGGGGGGGAGTCACCCCTACGAGCAGTACTTC	CASSLQGGSHPYEQYF
TRBV6-1	many	TRBJ2-7	-	TGTGCCAGCAGTACCTCGGACGGATCCTACGAGCAGTACTTC	CASSTSDGSYEQYF
TRBV15	many	TRBJ1-1	-	TGTGCCACCAGCAGAGACCCGGGCACTGAAGCTTTCTTT	CATSRDPGTEAFF
TRBV28	-	TRBJ2-1	TRBD2	TGTGCCAGCAGTGCGACCGGGACTAGCGACGCCCAGGAGCAGTTCTTC	CASSATGTSDAQEQFF
TRBV6-5	many	TRBJ2-5	-	TGTGCCAGCAGTTACTCTGGGCAAGAGACCCAGTACTTC	CASSYSGQETQYF
TRBV7-3	few	TRBJ2-1	-	TGTGCCAGCAGCACTTACGGACAGAGCTCCTACAATGAGCAGTTCTTC	CASSTYGQSSYNEQFF
TRBV6-1	-	TRBJ2-7	TRBD2	TGTGCCAGCAGTGGGACTAGCGGGCACTCCTACGAGCAGTACTTC	CASSGTSGHSYEQYF
TRBV7-2	many	TRBJ2-7	TRBD2	TGTGCCAGCAGCTTAGAATCGCATCGGGAGGGATCCTACGAGCAGTACTTC	CASSLESHREGSYEQYF
TRBV5-8	many	TRBJ1-1	TRBD1	TGTGCCAGCAGCTTCCAGACAGGGGTGGGGAGGGACACTGAAGCTTTCTTT	CASSFQTGVGRDTEAFF
TRBV5-1	many	TRBJ2-1	TRBD2	TGCGCCAGCAGCTCGACAGCGGGGGCCGGGTTAAATGAGCAGTTCTTC	CASSSTAGAGLNEQFF
TRBV18	many	TRBJ2-7	-	TGTGCCAGCAGCCTAGGACAGAGCTCCTACGAGCAGTACTTC	CASSLGQSSYEQYF